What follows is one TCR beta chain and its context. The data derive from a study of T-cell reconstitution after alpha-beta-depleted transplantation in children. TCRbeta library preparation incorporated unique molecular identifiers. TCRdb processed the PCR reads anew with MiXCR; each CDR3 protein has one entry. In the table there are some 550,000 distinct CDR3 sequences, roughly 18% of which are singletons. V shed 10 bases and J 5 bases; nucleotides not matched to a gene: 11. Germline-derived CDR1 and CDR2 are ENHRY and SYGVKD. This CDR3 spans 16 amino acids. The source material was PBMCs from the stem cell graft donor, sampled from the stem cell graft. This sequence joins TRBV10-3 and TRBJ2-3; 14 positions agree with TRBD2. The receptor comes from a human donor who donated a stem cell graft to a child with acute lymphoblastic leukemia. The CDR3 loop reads CATCLGLAGERDTQYF. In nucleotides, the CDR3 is TGTGCCACGTGCCTGGGACTAGCGGGAGAGAGAGATACGCAGTATTTT.